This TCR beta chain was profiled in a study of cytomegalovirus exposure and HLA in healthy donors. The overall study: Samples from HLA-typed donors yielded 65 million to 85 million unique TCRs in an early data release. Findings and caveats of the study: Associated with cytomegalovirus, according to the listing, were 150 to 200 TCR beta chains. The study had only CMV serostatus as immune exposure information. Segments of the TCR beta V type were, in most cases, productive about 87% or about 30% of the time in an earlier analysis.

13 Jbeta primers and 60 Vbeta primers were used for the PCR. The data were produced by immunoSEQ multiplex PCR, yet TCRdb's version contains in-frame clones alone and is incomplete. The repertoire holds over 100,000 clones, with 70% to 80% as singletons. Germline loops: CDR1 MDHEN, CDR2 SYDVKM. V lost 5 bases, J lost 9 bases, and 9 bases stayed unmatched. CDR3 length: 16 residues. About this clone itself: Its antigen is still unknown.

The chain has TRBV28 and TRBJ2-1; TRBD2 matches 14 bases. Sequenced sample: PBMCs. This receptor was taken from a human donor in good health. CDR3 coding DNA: TGTGCCAGCAGTCCGGGACTAGCGGGAGTTGGCCGTGAGCAGTTCTTC. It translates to CASSPGLAGVGREQFF. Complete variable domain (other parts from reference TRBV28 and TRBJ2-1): DVKVTQSSRYLVKRTGEKVFLECVQDMDHENMFWYRQDPGLGLRLIYFSYDVKMKEKGDIPEGYSVSREKKERFSLILESASTNQTSMYLCASSPGLAGVGREQFFGPGTRLTVL.